This T cell receptor (beta chain) was identified in a study of blood T cell repertoires in COVID-19. Whole-study context: There were acute and convalescent COVID-19 samples, and they came from the United States, Italy and Spain. The analysed material was cDNA or gDNA that came from T cells, B-cell-depleted T cells, or PBMCs.

Authors' processing steps: Nucleated cell number was recorded as an estimate derived from reference gene primer amplification. Profiled with immunoSEQ multiplex PCR; TCRdb holds only in-frame clones, not every one. Clone size and V and J calls were adopted from that table, with D and trimming inferred from the DNA. This table has about 250,000 clones, 65% to 85% appearing once. Input material: peripheral blood. This receptor was taken from a man in his forties or fifties with acute or convalescent COVID-19.

The CDR3 loop is CASIGGIPMNTEAFF. The CDR3 DNA sequence: TGTGCCAGCATCGGGGGGATACCTATGAACACTGAAGCTTTCTTT. This chain uses TRBV6-5 with TRBJ1-1, with D maybe TRBD1 (5 bases). Germline CDR1 reads MNHEY; CDR2 reads SVGAGI. The CDR3 is made up of 15 amino acids. Trimming removed 7 bases at V and 0 bases at J, with 15 bases between.